The 14 T cell receptor beta chains reported below all come from one sample, sequenced in a study of siplizumab effects on memory and regulatory T cells. Sequencing used immunoSEQ multiplex PCR; TCRdb keeps in-frame clones, though not all of them. The table lists fewer than 85,000 clones, approximately 95% of them singletons, with around 18% in the top ten. The sample consisted of CD8+ T cells sorted from blood. All receptors come from a human donor in good health.

V is TRBV27 and J is TRBJ2-1; 8 positions match TRBD2. The V and J ends lost 5 bases and 3 bases, in that order; junction bases with no gene match: 3. CDR3 size: 14 residues. Germline V gene data show CDR1 as MNHEY and CDR2 as SMNVEV (reference sequence). CDR3 loop: CASSGLANYNEQFF. The DNA of the CDR3 is TGTGCCAGCAGTGGACTAGCAAACTACAATGAGCAGTTCTTC.

The CDR3 DNA is TGTGCCAGCAGCTTAGTGGGTAGCGGGAGCTACTACAATGAGCAGTTCTTC. Its protein is CASSLVGSGSYYNEQFF. The rearrangement links TRBV13 to TRBJ2-1; 9 bases map to TRBD2. The junction had 7 bases not matched to a gene; V was cut back by 1 base and J by 3 bases. Germline V gene data show CDR1 as PRHDT and CDR2 as FYEKMQ (reference sequence). The CDR3 is 17 amino acids. Filled out from reference TRBV13 and TRBJ2-1, the complete variable domain reads AAGVIQSPRHLIKEKRETATLKCYPIPRHDTVYWYQQGPGQDPQFLISFYEKMQSDKGSIPDRFSAQQFSDYHSELNMSSLELGDSALYFCASSLVGSGSYYNEQFFGPGTRLTVL.

V is TRBV27 and J is TRBJ2-1; 7 bases are shared with TRBD2. The germline gives CDR1 MNHEY, CDR2 SMNVEV (reference sequence). The CDR3 covers 16 residues. The J segment lost 9 bases and the V segment lost 3 bases, leaving 14 bases of the junction unmatched. CDR3 loop: CASSLGLTRAASEQFF. The CDR3 DNA sequence: TGTGCCAGCAGTTTGGGACTAACTAGAGCCGCTAGTGAGCAGTTCTTC.

CDR3 nucleotide sequence: TGCGCCAGCAGCTTGAAAGGAGAGCAGTACTTC. This gives the protein CASSLKGEQYF. The chain employs TRBV5-1 and TRBJ2-7; D is undetermined. Trimming took 1 base from V and 7 from J, leaving 6 bases between them. The CDR3 has 11 amino acids. Germline V gene lookup returns CDR1 SGHRS and CDR2 YFSETQ.

This chain connects TRBV27 to TRBJ1-2; 8 bases line up with TRBD1. The germline V gene encodes CDR1 MNHEY and CDR2 SMNVEV (reference sequence). The V gene end was trimmed by 5 bases and the J gene end by 6 bases; junction bases not matched to a gene: 8. This CDR3 has 14 amino acids. CDR3 in DNA: TGTGCCAGCAGTCCCCCGACAGGGGCGGATGGCTACACCTTC. As protein: CASSPPTGADGYTF.

This chain uses TRBV2 with TRBJ2-1, with 8 positions matching TRBD2. From germline, CDR1 is SNHLY and CDR2 FYNNEI. The CDR3 has 15 residues. With 8 bases clipped from V and 4 bases from J, the junction kept 10 bases outside the gene matches. In nucleotides, the CDR3 is TGTGCCAGCCAGGGAGGGACTAGAGGATACAATGAGCAGTTCTTC. Its protein is CASQGGTRGYNEQFF.

Details on this clone: This sample includes further DNA sequences coding for the same CDR3. The genes are TRBV9 and TRBJ2-1; D unresolved. Germline values: CDR1 SGDLS, CDR2 YYNGEE. V lost 3 bases and J 7 bases, leaving 2 bases between the germline ends. CDR3 length: 10 residues. CDR3 coding DNA: TGTGCCAGCAGCGGTAATGAGCAGTTCTTC. Protein: CASSGNEQFF.

This chain connects TRBV10-2 to TRBJ2-1, with TRBD2 matching 7 bases. Germline CDR1 and CDR2: WSHSY and SAAADI. The CDR3 totals 14 residues. V gave up 3 bases and J gave up 5 bases; unmatched junction bases: 4. The CDR3 protein is CASSDVGRDNEQFF. The CDR3 DNA follows: TGCGCCAGCAGTGATGTGGGGAGGGACAATGAGCAGTTCTTC.

The chain combines TRBV4-1 with TRBJ2-1, with a possible D match to TRBD2 (5 bases). The CDR3 is 13 residues long. Trimming took off 3 bases at V and 8 bases at J, with 11 bases between the two ends. CDR1 and CDR2 (germline): MGHRA, YSYEKL. DNA for the CDR3: TGCGCCAGCAGCCAGACCCACGGGGATGAGCAGTTCTTC. Protein sequence: CASSQTHGDEQFF.

This chain joins TRBV9 and TRBJ2-1; 11 bases match TRBD2. After removal of 4 bases from V and 10 bases from J, the junction contained 7 bases not matched to a gene. Germline loops: CDR1 SGDLS, CDR2 YYNGEE. This CDR3 is built from 14 residues. This CDR3 reads CASSPGLADWEQFF. The CDR3, as DNA: TGTGCCAGCAGCCCGGGACTAGCGGACTGGGAGCAGTTCTTC. The variable domain in full, completed from reference TRBV9 and TRBJ2-1, reads DSGVTQTPKHLITATGQRVTLRCSPRSGDLSVYWYQQSLDQGLQFLIQYYNGEERAKGNILERFSAQQFPDLHSELNLSSLELGDSALYFCASSPGLADWEQFFGPGTRLTVL.

The rearrangement joins TRBV19 to TRBJ2-5; 7 positions match TRBD2. The junction had 15 bases not matched to a gene; V was cut back by 2 bases and J by 3 bases. CDR1 and CDR2 (germline): LNHDA, SQIVND (reference sequence). The CDR3 covers 18 residues. The CDR3 DNA follows: TGTGCCAGTAGTATATCAAGTTCGGCTAGCGGAGGGGAAGAGACCCAGTACTTC. Protein: CASSISSSASGGEETQYF. Supplemented by reference TRBV19 and TRBJ2-5, the full variable domain reads DGGITQSPKYLFRKEGQNVTLSCEQNLNHDAMYWYRQDPGQGLRLIYYSQIVNDFQKGDIAEGYSVSREKKESFPLTVTSAQKNPTAFYLCASSISSSASGGEETQYFGPGTRLLVL.

The chain couples TRBV2 to TRBJ2-4; tentative D call: TRBD2 (5 bases). CDR1 SNHLY and CDR2 FYNNEI come from the germline V gene. The CDR3 contains 17 residues. V was cut by 4 bases and J by 1 base, with 17 bases left in between. DNA for the CDR3: TGTGCCAGCAGTGTTAGTTACTGGGGAGACGCCAAAAACATTCAGTACTTC. Amino acids: CASSVSYWGDAKNIQYF. Using reference TRBV2 and TRBJ2-4 for the parts outside the CDR3, the full variable domain is EPEVTQTPSHQVTQMGQEVILRCVPISNHLYFYWYRQILGQKVEFLVSFYNNEISEKSEIFDDQFSVERPDGSNFTLKIRSTKLEDSAMYFCASSVSYWGDAKNIQYFGAGTRLSVL.

This chain joins TRBV30 and TRBJ2-1; D is undetermined. CDR3 length equals 14 residues. CDR1 and CDR2 from the germline V gene are GTSNPN and SVGIG (reference sequence). Trimming took off 1 base at V and 5 bases at J, with 12 bases between the two ends. CDR3 in amino acids: CAWSEGVGNNEQFF. The CDR3 DNA reads TGTGCCTGGAGTGAGGGCGTAGGAAACAATGAGCAGTTCTTC.

The rearrangement uses TRBV27 and TRBJ1-5, with D perhaps matching TRBD1 (5 bases). The CDR3 loop spans 16 amino acids. V was trimmed by 6 bases and J by 2 bases, leaving 17 bases between them. Germline V gene sequence: CDR1 MNHEY, CDR2 SMNVEV (reference sequence). CDR3 amino acids: CASSPLGTEGNQPQHF. CDR3 coding DNA: TGTGCCAGCAGCCCATTAGGGACGGAAGGCAATCAGCCCCAGCATTTT.